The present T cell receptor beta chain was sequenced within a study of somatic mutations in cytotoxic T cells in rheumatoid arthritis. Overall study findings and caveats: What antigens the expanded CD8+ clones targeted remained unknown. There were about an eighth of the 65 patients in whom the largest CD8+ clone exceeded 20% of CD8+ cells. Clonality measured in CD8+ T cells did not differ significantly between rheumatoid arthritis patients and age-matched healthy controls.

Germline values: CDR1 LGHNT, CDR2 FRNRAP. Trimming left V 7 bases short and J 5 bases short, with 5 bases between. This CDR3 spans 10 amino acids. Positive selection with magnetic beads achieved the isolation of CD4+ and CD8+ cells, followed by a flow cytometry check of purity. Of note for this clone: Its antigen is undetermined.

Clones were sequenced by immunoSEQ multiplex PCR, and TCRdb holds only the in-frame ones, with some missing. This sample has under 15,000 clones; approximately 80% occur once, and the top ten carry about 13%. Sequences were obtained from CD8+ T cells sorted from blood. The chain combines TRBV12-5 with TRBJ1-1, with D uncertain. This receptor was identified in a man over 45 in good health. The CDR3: CASVGTEAFF. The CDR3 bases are TGTGCTAGTGTTGGAACTGAAGCTTTCTTT.